Listed below are T cell receptor beta chains from one sample, sequenced in a study of T cell responses to AZD1222 COVID-19 vaccine. The assay was immunoSEQ multiplex PCR, and TCRdb's table has in-frame clones only and misses some. Of roughly 250,000 clones listed, approximately 93% are singletons. The material was peripheral blood, obtained on day 0 of AZD1222 vaccination. All receptors come from an adult in good health. Both conserved end residues are part of each CDR3. A D gene is named only where the DNA matches it firmly. The size entry is marked missing in some rows and otherwise reads once, few, many or a size class.

d_gene	abundance	v_gene	j_gene	len	CDR3aa	CDR3nt
.	few	TRBV20-1	TRBJ1-2	12	CSAREGNYGYTF	TGCAGTGCTCGTGAGGGCAACTATGGCTACACCTTC
TRBD2	.	TRBV7-9	TRBJ2-1	16	CASSLGDYKNYNEQFF	TGTGCCAGCAGCTTAGGGGACTATAAAAACTACAATGAGCAGTTCTTC
TRBD2	.	TRBV4-1	TRBJ2-7	15	CASSQVGGSSYEQYF	TGCGCCAGCAGCCAAGTCGGGGGGAGCTCCTACGAGCAGTACTTC
.	.	TRBV9	TRBJ1-3	14	CASSVAGAGNTIYF	TGTGCCAGCAGCGTAGCGGGGGCAGGAAACACCATATATTTT
.	.	TRBV2	TRBJ1-6	15	CASSETGWGNSPLHF	TGTGCCAGCAGTGAGACAGGTTGGGGGAATTCACCCCTCCACTTT
.	.	TRBV2	TRBJ1-1	13	CASSEEMNTEAFF	TGTGCCAGCAGTGAGGAAATGAACACTGAAGCTTTCTTT
.	.	TRBV2	TRBJ1-2	12	CASSDSPYGYTF	TGTGCCAGCAGTGACAGTCCCTATGGCTACACCTTC
TRBD1	.	TRBV5-4	TRBJ1-3	15	CASSAGQGAGNTIYF	TGTGCCAGCAGCGCTGGACAGGGTGCTGGAAACACCATATATTTT
.	.	TRBV10-1	TRBJ1-5	9	CAVTQPQHF	TGCGCCGTTACCCAGCCCCAGCATTTT
.	.	TRBV18	TRBJ1-2	14	CASSPLGRDYGYTF	TGTGCCAGCTCACCATTAGGACGTGACTATGGCTACACCTTC
TRBD1	.	TRBV30	TRBJ1-1	13	CAWSVVAGGNAFF	TGTGCCTGGAGTGTAGTGGCAGGGGGCAACGCTTTCTTT
TRBD2	few	TRBV6-6	TRBJ2-3	15	CASTSTSRVGNTQYF	TGTGCCAGCACCTCGACTAGCAGGGTTGGGAATACGCAGTATTTT
.	.	TRBV5-6	TRBJ2-5	14	CASSGRVVRETQYF	TGTGCCAGCAGCGGTAGGGTGGTCCGGGAGACCCAGTACTTC
.	once	TRBV3-1/TRBV3-2	TRBJ2-1	13	CASSQPSTNEQFF	TGTGCCAGCAGCCAGCCTAGCACCAATGAGCAGTTCTTC
TRBD1	.	TRBV28	TRBJ1-1	18	CASRNTPGQGALNTEAFF	TGTGCCAGCAGGAATACACCGGGACAGGGGGCCCTGAACACTGAAGCTTTCTTT
.	.	TRBV7-2	TRBJ2-7	14	CASSLEVDLGEQYF	TGTGCCAGCAGCTTAGAGGTAGATCTGGGCGAGCAGTACTTC
.	.	TRBV6-5	TRBJ1-1	15	CASSSPGGRDPEAFF	TGTGCCAGCAGTTCCCCGGGGGGGAGGGACCCTGAAGCTTTCTTT
.	once	TRBV29-1	TRBJ2-3	12	CSGGPRTDTQYF	TGCAGCGGCGGGCCTCGCACAGATACGCAGTATTTT
TRBD2	once	TRBV28	TRBJ2-5	17	CASSLPTSGRTQETQYF	TGTGCCAGCAGCCTTCCTACTAGCGGGAGGACGCAAGAGACCCAGTACTTC
TRBD2	.	TRBV7-3	TRBJ2-3	14	CASSLVRESDTQYF	TGTGCCAGCAGCTTGGTGCGGGAGTCAGATACGCAGTATTTT
.	.	TRBV6-2/TRBV6-3	TRBJ1-2	16	CASSYSLLHPADGYTF	TGTGCCAGCAGTTACTCACTGCTGCACCCGGCGGATGGCTACACCTTC
.	.	TRBV19	TRBJ1-2	12	CASSMENYGYTF	TGTGCCAGTAGTATGGAGAACTATGGCTACACCTTC
.	.	TRBV5-5	TRBJ2-7	15	CASSPEPGRAGEQYF	TGTGCCAGCAGTCCCGAGCCGGGCAGGGCTGGGGAGCAGTACTTC
.	.	TRBV7-3	TRBJ2-3	16	CASSLFPAGATDTQYF	TGTGCCAGCAGCTTATTCCCAGCCGGGGCCACAGATACGCAGTATTTT
.	.	TRBV9	TRBJ1-1	14	CASSVSGGNTEAFF	TGTGCCAGCAGCGTAAGCGGTGGGAACACTGAAGCTTTCTTT
.	.	TRBV5-4	TRBJ1-2	13	CASSLAGIYGYTF	TGTGCCAGCAGCTTGGCGGGGATCTATGGCTACACCTTC
.	.	TRBV12-3/TRBV12-4	TRBJ1-4	11	CASRRGGQLFF	TGTGCCAGCAGGAGAGGGGGGCAACTGTTTTTT
TRBD2	.	TRBV28	TRBJ2-2	14	CASSSSGGTGELFF	TGTGCCAGCAGCTCGAGCGGGGGCACCGGGGAGCTGTTTTTT
.	.	TRBV5-5	TRBJ2-5	13	CASSLGREETQYF	TGTGCCAGCAGCTTAGGCAGGGAAGAGACCCAGTACTTC
TRBD1	.	TRBV6-5	TRBJ2-7	14	CASSYSDRDYEQYF	TGTGCCAGCAGTTACTCAGACAGGGACTACGAGCAGTACTTC
TRBD1	.	TRBV15	TRBJ1-4	16	CATSRALTGPGEKLFF	TGTGCCACCAGCAGAGCCCTGACAGGGCCTGGGGAAAAACTGTTTTTT
.	.	TRBV19	TRBJ1-6	15	CASSVPGILDSPLHF	TGTGCCAGTAGTGTTCCAGGGATTCTGGATTCACCCCTCCACTTT
.	.	TRBV10-3	TRBJ2-7	14	CAISESASDDEQYF	TGTGCCATCAGTGAGTCGGCTAGCGATGACGAGCAGTACTTC
.	.	TRBV21-1	TRBJ2-3	13	CASIRKGTDTQYF	TGTGCCAGCATACGCAAGGGCACAGATACGCAGTATTTT
.	.	TRBV5-6	TRBJ1-3	14	CASSLAGVGNTIYF	TGTGCCAGCAGCTTGGCGGGGGTCGGAAACACCATATATTTT
.	.	TRBV2	TRBJ2-7	14	CASSEHIAPYEQYF	TGTGCCAGCAGTGAACACATAGCCCCCTACGAGCAGTACTTC
.	.	TRBV5-6	TRBJ1-2	14	CASSLADRDYGYTF	TGTGCCAGCAGCTTGGCGGACAGAGACTATGGCTACACCTTC
.	.	TRBV3-1/TRBV3-2	TRBJ2-7	16	CASSHSTPTGPYEQYF	TGTGCCAGCAGCCATTCCACTCCGACAGGCCCCTACGAGCAGTACTTC
.	.	TRBV24-1	TRBJ2-1	13	CATSTGYYNEQFF	TGTGCCACCAGTACGGGTTACTACAATGAGCAGTTCTTC
.	.	TRBV6-5	TRBJ1-2	13	CASSYDGPYGYTF	TGTGCCAGCAGTTACGACGGTCCCTACGGCTACACCTTC
TRBD2	.	TRBV7-3	TRBJ2-5	17	CASSLMGLAGGQETQYF	TGTGCCAGCAGCTTAATGGGACTAGCGGGAGGGCAAGAGACCCAGTACTTC